The next 27 T cell receptor beta chains were all read from a single sample in a study of post-analysis software for immune sequencing data. Built from TCR beta cDNA, the libraries had unique molecular identifiers in them. TCRdb redid the calling of the PCR reads with MiXCR, one entry per CDR3 protein. The sample includes around 700,000 distinct CDR3 sequences, more than 50% seen only once; the top ten take 11%. Study-level points and caveats: In patients, TRBV5-6, TRBV5-1 and TRBV20-1 belonged to roughly five TRBV segments found more frequently than in controls.

Their antigen targets remain unknown. The specimen was blood. These receptors originate from a girl aged 2-10 years with multiple sclerosis.

With respect to this clonotype: A much larger clone is a single base away; this may be a read error. The chain carries TRBV20-1 and TRBJ2-7; 11 bases are shared with TRBD2. CDR1 DFQATT and CDR2 SNEGSKA come from the germline V gene (reference sequence). CDR3 size: 22 residues. The V segment lost 0 bases and the J segment 1 base; nucleotides outside the gene matches: 23. CDR3 DNA sequence: TGCAGTGCTAGAGATGCAGGACTAGCGGGCCTAAACGGGGTCCCAAGTTCCTACGAGCAGTACTTC. Protein sequence: CSARDAGLAGLNGVPSSYEQYF.

The chain is built from TRBV7-2 and TRBJ2-5; TRBD2 might be the D (5 bases). The CDR3 consists of 14 residues. Germline lookup yields CDR1 SGHTA and CDR2 FQGNSA. Trimming pared 3 bases from V and 0 bases from J, leaving 8 bases between. The CDR3: CASSFGVYQETQYF. The DNA of the CDR3 is TGTGCCAGCAGCTTCGGGGTGTACCAAGAGACCCAGTACTTC.

This sequence joins TRBV6-5 and TRBJ2-6; D is undetermined. The CDR3 sequence is 16 residues long. The V end lost 5 bases, the J end lost 2 bases, and 13 bases lay between the germline ends. Germline CDR1 and CDR2: MNHEY and SVGAGI. DNA for the CDR3: TGTGCCAGCAGTCGCTCTATGGGTGCTGGGGCCAACGTCCTGACTTTC. Protein: CASSRSMGAGANVLTF.

The chain carries TRBV4-3 and TRBJ2-5; D unresolved. The V gene's germline CDR1 is LGHNA and CDR2 YSLEER. Between the trimmed V and J ends, which lost 1 base and 4 bases, there was a span of 10 bases. This CDR3 contains 14 residues. The CDR3 sequence: CASSQALVGETQYF. CDR3 DNA: TGCGCCAGCAGCCAAGCCCTCGTCGGAGAGACCCAGTACTTC.

This clonotype was picked up a small number of times. This sequence joins TRBV18 and TRBJ1-1, with no clear D. Trimming took off 3 bases at V and 7 bases at J, with 9 bases between the two ends. This CDR3 spans 12 amino acids. Germline V CDR1 and CDR2: KGHSH, LQKENI. The CDR3 reads CASSPRQSEAFF. The CDR3 DNA reads TGTGCCAGCTCACCGAGGCAGAGTGAAGCTTTCTTT. The complete variable domain, with remaining parts taken from reference TRBV18 and TRBJ1-1, reads NAGVMQNPRHLVRRRGQEARLRCSPMKGHSHVYWYRQLPEEGLKFMVYLQKENIIDESGMPKERFSAEFPKEGPSILRIQQVVRGDSAAYFCASSPRQSEAFFGQGTRLTVV.

CDR3 in DNA: TGCAGCGTTACTTCAGGGGACTATGGCTACACCTTC. It yields the protein CSVTSGDYGYTF. The J gene is TRBJ1-2, the V gene TRBV29-1, with a weak D call TRBD1 (6 bases). Trimming shortened V by 5 bases and J by 3 bases, and 10 bases separated the two germline ends. Germline V gene sequence: CDR1 SQVTM, CDR2 ANQGSEA. The CDR3 loop spans 12 amino acids.

The CDR3 loop reads CSVTRQGEAFF. The CDR3 bases are TGCAGCGTTACGAGACAGGGTGAAGCTTTCTTT. This rearrangement joins TRBV29-1 to TRBJ1-1, with 7 positions matching TRBD1. Germline CDR1 reads SQVTM; CDR2 reads ANQGSEA. The CDR3 is made up of 11 amino acids. The trim removed 5 bases at V and 7 bases at J, leaving 4 bases unmatched.

The J gene is TRBJ2-2, the V gene TRBV12-3 or TRBV12-4; D remains ambiguous. The CDR3 contains 14 residues. Trimming stripped 9 bases from V and 3 bases from J, with 14 bases between. For the CDR3, the DNA is TGTGCCAGTTCAATGAGAGTGGACACCGGGGAGCTGTTTTTT. Protein: CASSMRVDTGELFF.

A single count supports this clonotype. V and J are TRBV12-3 or TRBV12-4 and TRBJ2-1; the D is unclear. Between the trimmed V and J ends, which lost 6 bases and 9 bases, there was a span of 15 bases. The CDR3 runs to 13 residues. The DNA for the CDR3 is TGTGCCAGCAGCTTGGGTGTACGAGGTGAGCAGTTCTTC. This encodes CASSLGVRGEQFF.

This clonotype has only a few counts. V gene TRBV5-5 combines with J gene TRBJ1-2; D gene uncertain. This CDR3 has 12 amino acids. The V and J ends lost 7 bases and 2 bases respectively, with 9 bases between them. CDR1 and CDR2 (germline): SGHKS, YYEKEE (reference sequence). CDR3 residues: CASGLLNYGYTF. DNA for the CDR3: TGTGCCAGCGGCCTTCTCAACTATGGCTACACCTTC.

This chain uses TRBV2 with TRBJ2-6; D not resolved. Germline loops: CDR1 SNHLY, CDR2 FYNNEI. The germline V and J ends were trimmed by 8 bases and 8 bases, with 19 bases remaining between them. This CDR3 has 15 residues. The CDR3 DNA is TGTGCCAGCTTTCCCGACGGCTTTTGGACCAACGTCCTGACTTTC. This gives the protein CASFPDGFWTNVLTF.

The CDR3 DNA sequence: TGCAGCGCCCCCGGGGTCAAGTCTTCCATTAACGCAGATACGCAGTATTTT. This codes for CSAPGVKSSINADTQYF. This chain uses TRBV29-1 with TRBJ2-3; perhaps TRBD2 as D (5 bases). The CDR3 consists of 17 residues. Trimming took 7 bases from V and 4 from J, leaving 27 bases between them. Germline V gene sequence: CDR1 SQVTM, CDR2 ANQGSEA.

The chain carries TRBV7-2 and TRBJ2-1, with D tentatively TRBD2 (6 bases). Looked up from germline, CDR1 is SGHTA and CDR2 is FQGNSA. The CDR3 has 17 residues. Deletions cut 2 bases from V and 1 base from J, with 15 bases between. CDR3 in amino acids: CASSLINGGESYNEQFF. The CDR3 DNA follows: TGTGCCAGCAGCTTAATCAACGGGGGAGAGTCCTACAATGAGCAGTTCTTC.

J is TRBJ1-5 and V is TRBV9; D is ambiguous. V shed 4 bases and J shed 6 bases, with 11 bases lying between them. Germline lookup yields CDR1 SGDLS and CDR2 YYNGEE. This CDR3 spans 13 amino acids. The CDR3 reads CASSSLSGQPQHF. The CDR3, as DNA: TGTGCCAGCAGCTCCCTAAGTGGTCAGCCCCAGCATTTT.

The V call is TRBV5-1, the J call TRBJ2-3; no definite D call. The CDR3 is made up of 14 amino acids. Trimming took 3 bases from V and 2 from J, leaving 10 bases between them. The germline CDR1 and CDR2 sequences are SGHRS and YFSETQ. The DNA for the CDR3 is TGCGCCAGCAGCTCCTCCTCCTCCACAGATACGCAGTATTTT. It specifies CASSSSSSTDTQYF.

The genes are TRBV28 and TRBJ2-3, with 8 nucleotides matching TRBD2. The CDR3 has 16 amino acids. V lost 5 bases and J lost 2; bases outside the gene matches: 9. The germline CDR1 and CDR2 sequences are MDHEN and SYDVKM. As DNA, the CDR3 is TGTGCCAGCAGTCCCCCGGGACTAGGGGACACAGATACGCAGTATTTT. It translates to CASSPPGLGDTDTQYF.

This sequence joins TRBV5-1 and TRBJ2-1; 15 nucleotides match TRBD2. The CDR3 spans 18 residues. The germline gives CDR1 SGHRS, CDR2 YFSETQ. V lost 4 bases and J lost 1; bases outside the gene matches: 6. The CDR3 sequence: CASSPSGLAGGSYNEQFF. The CDR3 nucleotides are TGCGCCAGCAGCCCGTCGGGACTAGCGGGGGGTTCCTACAATGAGCAGTTCTTC.

The chain uses TRBV11-2 and TRBJ1-2; D is possibly TRBD1 (5 bases). V was shortened by 5 bases and J by 1 base, with 11 bases between the two germline ends. The CDR3 spans 14 residues. Germline CDR1 is SGHAT and CDR2 is FQNNGV. The DNA of the CDR3 is TGTGCCAGCAGCCTAAGACAGAGTAACTATGGCTACACCTTC. Translated, it gives CASSLRQSNYGYTF.

The J gene is TRBJ2-1, the V gene TRBV12-3 or TRBV12-4; 7 bases are shared with TRBD2. V lost 4 bases and J lost 2; bases outside the gene matches: 2. The CDR3 length is 14 residues. CDR3 DNA sequence: TGTGCCAGCAGTTCCGGACTAGCCTACAATGAGCAGTTCTTC. It encodes CASSSGLAYNEQFF.

The chain has TRBV20-1 and TRBJ2-1; a weak D match, TRBD2 (6 bases). The CDR3 is 18 residues long. From germline, CDR1 is DFQATT and CDR2 SNEGSKA (reference sequence). V gave up 0 bases and J gave up 8 bases, with 26 bases separating them. The CDR3 DNA follows: TGCAGTGCTAGAGATAGGGAAAAGGTGACTAGGTTCTTCGATGAGCAGTTCTTC. Its translation is CSARDREKVTRFFDEQFF.

The gene calls are TRBV6-5 and TRBJ2-3, with 11 bases that match TRBD2. Looked up from germline, CDR1 is MNHEY and CDR2 is SVGAGI. The CDR3 has 15 amino acids. The V segment lost 4 bases and the J segment 6 bases; nucleotides outside the gene matches: 6. CDR3 coding DNA: TGTGCCAGCAGTTCACTAGCGGGGGTGAGGGATACGCAGTATTTT. This encodes CASSSLAGVRDTQYF.

Remarks on this clonotype: At one of its ends the junction is not consistent with the germline gene, which may arise from a read error. The gene calls are TRBV12-3 or TRBV12-4 and TRBJ2-7; D may be TRBD2 (5 bases). The CDR3 length is 12 residues. The chain's CDR3 is CASCRSSYERYF. The DNA for the CDR3 is TGTGCCAGCTGTCGGTCTAGCTACGAGCGGTACTTC.

This sequence joins TRBV7-6 and TRBJ1-2, with 12 bases lining up with TRBD1. Trimming took 5 bases from V and 7 from J; bases not matched to a gene: 5. This CDR3 has 14 residues. From germline, CDR1 is SGHVS and CDR2 FNYEAQ. CDR3 in amino acids: CASSAGQGALGYTF. The DNA for the CDR3 is TGTGCCAGCAGCGCGGGACAGGGGGCGCTTGGCTACACCTTC.

The chain combines TRBV20-1 with TRBJ2-1; 9 bases are a match to TRBD2. Looked up from germline, CDR1 is DFQATT and CDR2 is SNEGSKA (reference sequence). V lost 0 bases and J lost 0; bases outside the gene matches: 15. The CDR3 consists of 20 residues. As DNA, the CDR3 is TGCAGTGCTAGAGATCTAAGCGGGAGGCCGGGGGGAAGCTCCTACAATGAGCAGTTCTTC. Protein product: CSARDLSGRPGGSSYNEQFF.

The rearrangement joins TRBV4-2 to TRBJ1-4; 10 nucleotides line up with TRBD1. The CDR3 is 16 amino acids. V lost 0 bases and J lost 5; bases outside the gene matches: 3. Germline V gene lookup returns CDR1 LGHNA and CDR2 YNFKEQ. The CDR3 sequence is CASSQDPGQGNEKLFF. DNA of the CDR3: TGTGCCAGCAGCCAAGATCCGGGACAGGGGAATGAAAAACTGTTTTTT.

J is TRBJ2-7 and V is TRBV20-1; D unresolved. Germline V lookup: CDR1 DFQATT, CDR2 SNEGSKA (reference sequence). This CDR3 has 13 amino acids. V was pared by 2 bases and J by 3 bases, with 11 bases between. CDR3 nucleotide sequence: TGCAGTGCTAGACCCCCCTCAGGCTACGAGCAGTACTTC. This encodes CSARPPSGYEQYF.

This clonotype showed up just a few times. The chain combines TRBV11-2 with TRBJ2-5; 11 bases align to TRBD2. The germline gives CDR1 SGHAT, CDR2 FQNNGV. This CDR3 comprises 17 residues. Trimming removed 1 base from V and 2 bases from J; junction bases left unmatched: 6. For the CDR3, the DNA is TGTGCCAGCAGCTTAGTACCGGGACTAGCGGTACAAGAGACCCAGTACTTC. It translates to CASSLVPGLAVQETQYF.